The 7 T cell receptor beta chains below were found in one sample sequenced in a study of vaccination and CD4 T cells after COVID-19. Their antigen targets remain unknown. Sample treatment: approximately 11-day PBMC culture with coronavirus spike peptide pools or control peptides (ViraFEST assay). Sequence data for DNA of cultured CD4+ T cells were generated by the Oncomine TCR Beta short-read assay. TCRdb reprocessed the PCR reads with MiXCR, giving one entry per CDR3 protein. This sample has 15,000 or so distinct CDR3 sequences, with 40% to 55% found just once. The sequencing sample was made of CD4+ T cells from blood, cultured in vitro. These receptors were collected from a human donor who had recovered from COVID-19.

The genes are TRBV7-2 and TRBJ2-3, with a tentative D call TRBD2 (5 bases). V gave up 4 bases and J gave up 2 bases, with 13 bases separating them. The CDR3 totals 15 residues. CDR1 is SGHTA, CDR2 FQGNSA, per germline. CDR3 in amino acids: CASSWKGRDTDTQYF. In DNA, the CDR3 is TGTGCCAGCAGCTGGAAAGGGAGAGACACAGATACGCAGTATTTT.

The V and J genes are TRBV7-2 and TRBJ2-3; the D gene could be TRBD1 or TRBD2 (7 bases each). This CDR3 is built from 17 residues. With 5 bases removed from V and 5 bases from J, the gap between germline ends came to 23 bases. Germline V gene sequence: CDR1 SGHTA, CDR2 FQGNSA. CDR3 protein: CASSPRGGRGNVDTQYF. DNA for the CDR3: TGTGCCAGCAGCCCCAGGGGGGGACGGGGAAACGTAGATACGCAGTATTTT.

Only a few counts were recorded for this clonotype. The rearrangement links TRBV7-9 to TRBJ2-5; perhaps TRBD1 as D (5 bases). Germline V gives CDR1 SEHNR, CDR2 FQNEAQ (reference sequence). V was cut by 3 bases and J by 2 bases, with 16 bases left in between. The CDR3 runs to 16 residues. This chain's CDR3 is CASSFEWGRTQETQYF. CDR3 bases: TGTGCCAGCAGCTTTGAATGGGGCAGGACGCAAGAGACCCAGTACTTC.

This clonotype was found a few times. The rearrangement joins TRBV11-3 to TRBJ2-5; D uncertain. This CDR3 is 11 amino acids long. Trimming removed 2 bases from V and 4 bases from J, with 2 bases in between. Germline V gene data show CDR1 as SGHNT and CDR2 as YENEEA. For the CDR3, the DNA is TGTGCCAGCAGCTTATCAGAGACCCAGTACTTC. It codes for CASSLSETQYF. Filled out from reference TRBV11-3 and TRBJ2-5, the complete variable domain reads EAGVVQSPRYKIIEKKQPVAFWCNPISGHNTLYWYLQNLGQGPELLIRYENEEAVDDSQLPKDRFSAERLKGVDSTLKIQPAELGDSAVYLCASSLSETQYFGPGTRLLVL.

The chain has TRBV10-2 and TRBJ1-1; 7 bases are a match to TRBD1. Looked up from germline, CDR1 is WSHSY and CDR2 is SAAADI. The length of the CDR3 is 15 residues. V shed 10 bases, J shed 0 bases, and the junction held 11 bases outside the gene matches. The CDR3 bases are TGCGCCACCGCCCAGGGGGGCCGGCTGAACACTGAAGCTTTCTTT. Encoded protein: CATAQGGRLNTEAFF.

This clonotype was counted only a few times. The V and J genes are TRBV18 and TRBJ1-1, with D tentatively TRBD1 (5 bases). The V and J ends lost 2 bases and 0 bases respectively, with 7 bases between them. CDR1 is KGHSH, CDR2 LQKENI, per germline. CDR3 length: 14 amino acids. CDR3 nucleotides: TGTGCCAGCTCACCAGCGGGGCTGAACACTGAAGCTTTCTTT. Translating gives CASSPAGLNTEAFF.

The rearrangement uses TRBV20-1 and TRBJ2-1; the match to TRBD2 covers 11 bases. Germline V gene lookup returns CDR1 DFQATT and CDR2 SNEGSKA (reference sequence). The CDR3 is made up of 18 amino acids. Trimming at V came to 6 bases and at J to 3 bases, leaving 16 bases not matched to a gene. CDR3 sequence reads: CSAGAIAGGPQFYNEQFF. The CDR3, as DNA: TGCAGTGCGGGGGCAATAGCGGGGGGGCCTCAATTCTACAATGAGCAGTTCTTC.